The clone carrying this T cell receptor beta chain showed up just a few times. Its antigen is not known. The germline V gene has CDR1 WSHSY and CDR2 SAAADI. V shed 2 bases and J shed 0 bases, with 10 bases lying between them. The CDR3 totals 15 residues. Clones were read by immunoSEQ multiplex PCR, and TCRdb kept only the in-frame ones, dropping some. The sample yields some 660,000 clones, around 73% seen once. The data derive from a study of shared clonotypes between healthy human individuals. Study-wide results and limits: Rarefaction analysis demonstrated incomplete sorted-subset sequencing notwithstanding large depth.

Sequencing was done on a sample of memory CD4+ T cells sorted from blood. Noted subset: CD45RA-negative fraction. The receptor comes from a woman aged 30 to 39 in good health. V and J are TRBV10-2 and TRBJ1-1; possible D gene TRBD1, 5 bases. The chain's CDR3 is CASSEATVMNTEAFF. The CDR3 bases are TGCGCCAGCAGTGAGGCGACAGTTATGAACACTGAAGCTTTCTTT.